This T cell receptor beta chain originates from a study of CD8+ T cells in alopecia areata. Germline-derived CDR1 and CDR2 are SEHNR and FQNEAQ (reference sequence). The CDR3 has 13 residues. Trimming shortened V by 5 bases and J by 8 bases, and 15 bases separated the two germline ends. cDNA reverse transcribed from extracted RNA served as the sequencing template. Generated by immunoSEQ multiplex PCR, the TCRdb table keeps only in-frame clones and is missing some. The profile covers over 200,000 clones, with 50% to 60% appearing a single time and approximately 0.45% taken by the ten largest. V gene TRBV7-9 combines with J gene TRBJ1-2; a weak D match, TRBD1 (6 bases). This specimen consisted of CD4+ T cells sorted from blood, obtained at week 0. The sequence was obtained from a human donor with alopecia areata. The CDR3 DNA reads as TGTGCCAGCAGCCTACCCTTAGGACAGGGCTACACCTTC. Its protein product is CASSLPLGQGYTF.